The 32 T cell receptor beta chains below were found in one sample sequenced in a study of cytomegalovirus exposure and HLA in healthy donors. This PCR relied on a set of 60 Vbeta primers and 13 Jbeta primers. The data were produced by immunoSEQ multiplex PCR, yet TCRdb's version contains in-frame clones alone and is incomplete. The sample holds over 120,000 clones; 75% to 85% are singletons and the top ten take about 4.4%. Input material: PBMCs. The origin of the receptors is a man aged 40-49 years in good health and CMV-seronegative.

This clone has more than one count but fewer than ten. This sequence joins TRBV13 and TRBJ2-7, with 13 bases lining up with TRBD2. The J segment lost 3 bases and the V segment lost 2 bases, leaving 4 bases of the junction unmatched. The CDR3 has 16 residues. Germline V gene lookup returns CDR1 PRHDT and CDR2 FYEKMQ (reference sequence). This CDR3 is CASSLMTSGGSYEQYF. Written as DNA, the CDR3 is TGTGCCAGCAGCTTAATGACTAGCGGGGGGAGCTACGAGCAGTACTTC.

This clone came up once. The chain carries TRBV6-6 and TRBJ1-4; 8 bases are a match to TRBD1. The junction had 8 bases not matched to a gene; V was cut back by 5 bases and J by 3 bases. CDR1 is MNHNY, CDR2 SVGAGI, per germline (reference sequence). The CDR3 spans 16 residues. The CDR3, as DNA: TGTGCCAGCAGTCGCAGGGGGCGAGGCTCTAATGAAAAACTGTTTTTT. It codes for CASSRRGRGSNEKLFF.

This clone was seen only a few times. The V and J genes are TRBV19 and TRBJ1-1, with D maybe TRBD1 (6 bases). Germline V gene data show CDR1 as LNHDA and CDR2 as SQIVND (reference sequence). The CDR3 runs 14 residues. The V end was cut by 9 bases, the J end by 1 base, with 15 bases between. CDR3 nucleotide sequence: TGTGCCAGCCTTGGGGGGGCGGGGAACACTGAAGCTTTCTTT. It is translated as CASLGGAGNTEAFF.

The gene calls are TRBV19 and TRBJ1-5; no firm D call. Germline CDR1 reads LNHDA; CDR2 reads SQIVND (reference sequence). The CDR3 runs 15 residues. V was cut by 8 bases and J by 0 bases, with 14 bases left in between. CDR3 protein: CASGSGDYSNQPQHF. The CDR3 region has the DNA TGTGCCAGTGGCTCTGGTGATTATAGCAATCAGCCCCAGCATTTT.

The rearrangement uses TRBV5-1 and TRBJ2-3, with D possibly matching TRBD2 (5 bases). Germline CDR1 and CDR2: SGHRS and YFSETQ. V was cut by 1 base and J by 0 bases, with 9 bases left in between. This CDR3 contains 15 residues. The CDR3 DNA follows: TGCGCCAGCAGCTTGCAGCAGCGGAGCACAGATACGCAGTATTTT. Its translation is CASSLQQRSTDTQYF.

V usage is TRBV2 and J usage is TRBJ1-3, with no clear D. Germline CDR1 SNHLY, CDR2 FYNNEI. V lost 4 bases and J lost 0, with 10 bases in between. CDR3 length: 15 residues. Here the CDR3 DNA reads TGTGCCAGCAGTGGAGCACAGAGCTCTGGAAACACCATATATTTT. Translating it yields CASSGAQSSGNTIYF.

The V and J genes are TRBV5-1 and TRBJ2-7; no reliable D call. There are 14 residues in the CDR3. V was pared by 0 bases and J by 4 bases, with 11 bases between. The germline CDR1 and CDR2 sequences are SGHRS and YFSETQ. Written as DNA, the CDR3 is TGCGCCAGCAGCTTGGTTGTCCTCCCTTACGAGCAGTACTTC. Amino acid sequence: CASSLVVLPYEQYF. Full variable domain (rest looked up from reference TRBV5-1 and TRBJ2-7): KAGVTQTPRYLIKTRGQQVTLSCSPISGHRSVSWYQQTPGQGLQFLFEYFSETQRNKGNFPGRFSGRQFSNSRSEMNVSTLELGDSALYLCASSLVVLPYEQYFGPGTRLTVT.

This chain connects TRBV6-4 to TRBJ2-1, with TRBD2 matching 9 bases. Germline lookup yields CDR1 MRHNA and CDR2 SNTAGT. V was pared by 2 bases and J by 15 bases, with 11 bases of the junction left unmatched. This CDR3 region has 14 residues. CDR3 DNA: TGTGCCAGCAGTGACGGCGGGGGGGCCTCGTCCCTGTTCTTC. Translation: CASSDGGGASSLFF.

The CDR3 here is CASSRRQVDQPQHF. The DNA of the CDR3 is TGTGCCAGCAGCCGACGGCAGGTAGATCAGCCCCAGCATTTT. V usage is TRBV16 and J usage is TRBJ1-5; unclear D gene. Per germline, CDR1 KGHSY and CDR2 FQNENV. Trimming shortened V by 4 bases and J by 5 bases, and 12 bases separated the two germline ends. This CDR3 spans 14 amino acids. Supplemented by reference TRBV16 and TRBJ1-5, the full variable domain reads GEEVAQTPKHLVRGEGQKAKLYCAPIKGHSYVFWYQQVLKNEFKFLISFQNENVFDETGMPKERFSAKCLPNSPCSLEIQATKLEDSAVYFCASSRRQVDQPQHFGDGTRLSIL.

This chain links TRBV5-1 with TRBJ2-7; 10 nucleotides align to TRBD1. Trimming at V came to 0 bases and at J to 8 bases, leaving 11 bases not matched to a gene. Germline V gives CDR1 SGHRS, CDR2 YFSETQ. CDR3 length: 16 residues. CDR3 loop: CASSLVRDRGYSKQYF. In DNA form, the CDR3 reads TGCGCCAGCAGCTTGGTGCGGGACAGGGGTTATAGTAAGCAGTACTTC. Drawing the rest from reference TRBV5-1 and TRBJ2-7, the complete variable domain is KAGVTQTPRYLIKTRGQQVTLSCSPISGHRSVSWYQQTPGQGLQFLFEYFSETQRNKGNFPGRFSGRQFSNSRSEMNVSTLELGDSALYLCASSLVRDRGYSKQYFGPGTRLTVT.

The rearrangement links TRBV7-2 to TRBJ1-2, with 9 bases that match TRBD1. Germline trimming cut 5 bases from V and 7 bases from J; bases unmatched to any gene: 5. Germline CDR1 reads SGHTA; CDR2 reads FQGNSA. The CDR3 is 13 amino acids. The CDR3 is CASSQGQGIGYTF. The CDR3, as DNA: TGTGCCAGCAGCCAAGGACAGGGGATTGGCTACACCTTC.

This clone was counted once. This chain joins TRBV4-3 and TRBJ2-1; 12 bases align to TRBD1. The ends lost 1 base at V and 8 bases at J; junction bases unmatched: 3. Per the germline V gene, CDR1 is LGHNA and CDR2 is YSLEER. The CDR3 runs to 15 residues. The CDR3 DNA sequence: TGCGCCAGCAGCCAAGGGGGACAGGGGGCTTATGAGCAGTTCTTC. Translating gives CASSQGGQGAYEQFF.

CDR3 in DNA: TGTGCCAGCAGTGAACAGGGGGCAGGTGGAAACACCATATATTTT. Its translation is CASSEQGAGGNTIYF. V gene TRBV2 combines with J gene TRBJ1-3; 8 bases line up with TRBD1. V was pared by 2 bases and J by 3 bases, with 3 bases of the junction left unmatched. CDR3 length: 15 amino acids. From germline, CDR1 is SNHLY and CDR2 FYNNEI.

This rearrangement joins TRBV28 to TRBJ1-2; no firm D call. The germline gives CDR1 MDHEN, CDR2 SYDVKM. The CDR3 contains 15 residues. Trimming stripped 1 base from V and 4 bases from J, with 13 bases between. The CDR3 protein is CASSLYGSVSYGYTF. In DNA, the CDR3 is TGTGCCAGCAGTTTATACGGCAGCGTGAGCTATGGCTACACCTTC.

In nucleotides, the CDR3 is TGTGCCAGCAGCCTTGAGGGGGGCACAGATACGCAGTATTTT. It yields the protein CASSLEGGTDTQYF. The J gene is TRBJ2-3, the V gene TRBV5-8; weak D call: TRBD1 (6 bases). In germline, CDR1 is SGHTS, CDR2 YDEGEE. The CDR3 consists of 14 residues. The germline V and J ends were trimmed by 4 bases and 1 base, with 10 bases remaining between them.

Note on this clone: A junction end diverges from the germline sequence, so it may reflect a read error. The gene calls are TRBV5-1 and TRBJ1-1; possibly TRBD1 for D (6 bases). Germline V gene sequence: CDR1 SGHRS, CDR2 YFSETQ. This CDR3 has 15 amino acids. The CDR3 loop is CASSLEQGLKTEAFF. CDR3 coding DNA: TGCGCCAGCAGCTTGGAACAGGGTTTGAAAACTGAAGCTTTCTTT.

This clone was picked up a small number of times. The J gene is TRBJ1-1, the V gene TRBV7-6; 8 bases line up with TRBD1. This CDR3 has 16 residues. CDR1 is SGHVS and CDR2 is FNYEAQ in the germline V gene. V lost 3 bases to trimming and J lost 6 bases; unmatched junction nucleotides: 12. This chain's CDR3 is CASSFSENVQGAEAFF. DNA for the CDR3: TGTGCCAGCAGCTTTAGCGAGAATGTACAGGGGGCTGAAGCTTTCTTT. Filled out from reference TRBV7-6 and TRBJ1-1, the complete variable domain reads GAGVSQSPRYKVTKRGQDVALRCDPISGHVSLYWYRQALGQGPEFLTYFNYEAQQDKSGLPNDRFSAERPEGSISTLTIQRTEQRDSAMYRCASSFSENVQGAEAFFGQGTRLTVV.

The chain joins TRBV28 to TRBJ2-7, with D perhaps TRBD2 (6 bases). Trimming cost V 3 bases and J 3 bases, with 21 bases left between them. The CDR3 runs 17 residues. The germline V gene encodes CDR1 MDHEN and CDR2 SYDVKM. For the CDR3, the DNA is TGTGCCAGCAGTTTTCGGCAGGGTGGCGGGGCGGTCTACGAGCAGTACTTC. Amino acids: CASSFRQGGGAVYEQYF.

This chain uses TRBV2 with TRBJ2-3, with 8 bases identical to TRBD1. Germline CDR1 is SNHLY and CDR2 is FYNNEI. The CDR3 has 13 amino acids. V was pared by 9 bases and J by 5 bases, with 7 bases of the junction left unmatched. The DNA for the CDR3 is TGTGCCAGAACTACAGGGGGGAGAGATACGCAGTATTTT. This codes for CARTTGGRDTQYF.

V usage is TRBV7-2 and J usage is TRBJ2-5; 15 positions match TRBD2. CDR3 length: 16 amino acids. V was clipped by 4 bases and J by 2 bases; unmatched bases: 2. Germline V gives CDR1 SGHTA, CDR2 FQGNSA. Here the CDR3 DNA reads TGTGCCAGCAGCTCAGGACTAGCGGGGGGGCAAGAGACCCAGTACTTC. Protein product: CASSSGLAGGQETQYF.

The gene calls are TRBV6-5 and TRBJ1-2, with 10 bases that match TRBD1. Germline trimming cut 6 bases from V and 10 bases from J; bases unmatched to any gene: 11. Germline CDR1 is MNHEY and CDR2 is SVGAGI. This CDR3 is built from 14 residues. The CDR3, as DNA: TGTGCCAGCAGGTCGACAGGGGGCGACCGGGACTACACCTTC. Amino acid sequence: CASRSTGGDRDYTF.

The chain recombines TRBV6-5 with TRBJ1-1; 8 nucleotides match TRBD1. V trimming: 6 bases; J trimming: 1 base; junction bases outside the gene matches: 4. The CDR3 is 14 amino acids. CDR1 is MNHEY and CDR2 is SVGAGI in the germline V gene. The DNA for the CDR3 is TGTGCCAGCAGCGGACAGGGAAAGAACACTGAAGCTTTCTTT. Its protein product is CASSGQGKNTEAFF.

The chain links TRBV7-9 to TRBJ2-7; D may be TRBD2 (6 bases). The CDR3 is 14 amino acids. The germline V and J ends were trimmed by 7 bases and 0 bases, with 13 bases remaining between them. Germline V gene lookup returns CDR1 SEHNR and CDR2 FQNEAQ (reference sequence). CDR3 DNA: TGTGCCAGCACCCTAGACGGGAGCTCCTACGAGCAGTACTTC. Its translation: CASTLDGSSYEQYF.

The chain links TRBV5-1 to TRBJ1-6; the D is unclear. V was pared by 0 bases and J by 8 bases, with 6 bases between. Germline values: CDR1 SGHRS, CDR2 YFSETQ. The CDR3 has 13 residues. CDR3 sequence (DNA): TGCGCCAGCAGCTTGGTTCAGGATTCACCCCTCCACTTT. This gives the protein CASSLVQDSPLHF. The full variable domain, rest sourced from reference TRBV5-1 and TRBJ1-6, is KAGVTQTPRYLIKTRGQQVTLSCSPISGHRSVSWYQQTPGQGLQFLFEYFSETQRNKGNFPGRFSGRQFSNSRSEMNVSTLELGDSALYLCASSLVQDSPLHFGNGTRLTVT.

The chain employs TRBV19 and TRBJ2-7; TRBD1 matches 7 bases. With 6 bases clipped from V and 3 bases from J, the junction kept 8 bases outside the gene matches. The CDR3 is 14 amino acids. Germline CDR1 LNHDA, CDR2 SQIVND (reference sequence). In DNA form, the CDR3 reads TGTGCCAGTAGGGCCGGGACAGAGGACTACGAGCAGTACTTC. It encodes CASRAGTEDYEQYF.

On this clone itself: A junction boundary mismatches the germline segment, possibly from a read error. The chain recombines TRBV6-6 with TRBJ2-3; the D gene is possibly TRBD2 (5 bases). The CDR3 is 13 amino acids. The germline CDR1 and CDR2 sequences are MNHNY and SVGAGI (reference sequence). CDR3 coding DNA: TGTGCCAGCAGTTTTATAGGGTTGGACGGGGAGTCTTTT. Translated, it gives CASSFIGLDGESF.

The genes are TRBV7-2 and TRBJ2-3; D not resolved. Germline V gene data show CDR1 as SGHTA and CDR2 as FQGNSA. The CDR3 length is 14 residues. V dropped 6 bases and J dropped 0 bases, with 10 bases sitting between them. The CDR3 DNA reads TGTGCCAGCAGATTATTTACAAGCACAGATACGCAGTATTTT. Translated: CASRLFTSTDTQYF.

The V and J genes are TRBV10-1 and TRBJ2-6; D not certain. Germline CDR1 reads WNHNN; CDR2 reads SYGVQD (reference sequence). The length of the CDR3 is 13 residues. Trimming left V 8 bases short and J 0 bases short, with 5 bases between. The CDR3 sequence: CASCDSGANVLTF. CDR3 in DNA: TGCGCCAGCTGCGACTCTGGGGCCAACGTCCTGACTTTC.

This clone was observed once. The CDR3 protein is CASTVGLFAALHF. DNA for the CDR3: TGTGCCAGCACCGTTGGACTTTTTGCTGCCCTCCACTTT. The V and J genes are TRBV6-5 and TRBJ1-6; D is uncertain. This CDR3 region has 13 residues. The germline V gene encodes CDR1 MNHEY and CDR2 SVGAGI. Trimming cost V 7 bases and J 14 bases, with 18 bases left between them.

This chain uses TRBV2 with TRBJ2-4; TRBD2 aligns across 7 bases. The CDR3 covers 14 residues. The V gene end was trimmed by 7 bases and the J gene end by 3 bases; junction bases not matched to a gene: 6. Germline values: CDR1 SNHLY, CDR2 FYNNEI. CDR3 region: CASISGEGKNIQYF. The CDR3 nucleotides are TGTGCCAGCATAAGCGGGGAGGGCAAAAACATTCAGTACTTC.

This chain connects TRBV6-6 to TRBJ1-2; no reliable D call. V was trimmed by 2 bases and J by 7 bases, leaving 11 bases between them. The germline V gene encodes CDR1 MNHNY and CDR2 SVGAGI (reference sequence). The CDR3 runs 13 residues. CDR3 nucleotide sequence: TGTGCCAGCAGTTACCCCCAGGTGGGTGGCTACACCTTC. Translation gives CASSYPQVGGYTF.

This clone was seen a single time. V and J are TRBV2 and TRBJ2-5; possible D gene TRBD2, 6 bases. The germline gives CDR1 SNHLY, CDR2 FYNNEI. This CDR3 region has 15 residues. The V gene lost 2 bases and the J gene lost 4 bases, with 14 bases spanning the gap. The CDR3 DNA reads TGTGCCAGCAGTGAACTCGGCGGGGCTGGAGAGACCCAGTACTTC. Protein: CASSELGGAGETQYF.